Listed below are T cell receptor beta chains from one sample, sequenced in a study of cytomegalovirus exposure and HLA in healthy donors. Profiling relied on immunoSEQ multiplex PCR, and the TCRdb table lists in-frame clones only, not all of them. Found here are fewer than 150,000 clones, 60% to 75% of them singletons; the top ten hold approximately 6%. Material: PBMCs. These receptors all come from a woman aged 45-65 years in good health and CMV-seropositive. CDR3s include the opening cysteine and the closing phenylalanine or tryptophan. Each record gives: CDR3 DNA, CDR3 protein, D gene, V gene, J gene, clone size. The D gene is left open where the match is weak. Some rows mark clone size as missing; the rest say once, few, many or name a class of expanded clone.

DNA: TGTGCCACCAGCAGAGTGGGGGGTCACGGCACCTTC
CDR3: CATSRVGGHGTF
D: .
V: TRBV15
J: TRBJ1-2
size: .

DNA: TGTGCCAGCAGCTTAGATTCGGTGGGACTTCTCTACAATGAGCAGTTCTTC
CDR3: CASSLDSVGLLYNEQFF
D: .
V: TRBV11-2
J: TRBJ2-1
size: .

DNA: TGTGCCAGCCGGGATTACACTGAAGCTTTCTTT
CDR3: CASRDYTEAFF
D: .
V: TRBV6-5
J: TRBJ1-1
size: .

DNA: TGCGCCAGCAGCGGTTCGGCGGCCCTGAACACCGGGGAGTTGTTTTTT
CDR3: CASSGSAALNTGELFF
D: .
V: TRBV10-2
J: TRBJ2-2
size: .

DNA: TGTGCCAGCAGTTTGGGGGGAGACGGGGGGACCCAGTACTTC
CDR3: CASSLGGDGGTQYF
D: .
V: TRBV27
J: TRBJ2-5
size: .

DNA: TGTGCCTGGAGCCCCTCGGACAGGTACTATGGCTACACCTTC
CDR3: CAWSPSDRYYGYTF
D: TRBD1
V: TRBV30
J: TRBJ1-2
size: .

DNA: TGTGCCAGCAGTGATCCCCGGGGAGGGGAGGGTGAAAAACTGTTTTTT
CDR3: CASSDPRGGEGEKLFF
D: .
V: TRBV6-1
J: TRBJ1-4
size: .

DNA: TGTGCCAGCAGCCCGACAGACTATAATTCACCCCTCCACTTT
CDR3: CASSPTDYNSPLHF
D: .
V: TRBV7-2
J: TRBJ1-6
size: once

DNA: TGTGCCAGCAGCCCCGGGGGGGGTAGAGGTGAAAAACTGTTTTTT
CDR3: CASSPGGGRGEKLFF
D: .
V: TRBV14
J: TRBJ1-4
size: .

DNA: TGCGCCAGCAGCTTGGCTGTGAACACTGAAGCTTTCTTT
CDR3: CASSLAVNTEAFF
D: .
V: TRBV5-1
J: TRBJ1-1
size: .

DNA: TGTGCCAGCAGCTTAGACAGGGGTGGGCAGCCCCAGCATTTT
CDR3: CASSLDRGGQPQHF
D: TRBD1
V: TRBV7-9
J: TRBJ1-5
size: few

DNA: TGTGCCAGCATACCGACGGGGGGAGTAAGTGAGACCCAGTACTTC
CDR3: CASIPTGGVSETQYF
D: TRBD2
V: TRBV2
J: TRBJ2-5
size: .

DNA: TGTGCCAGCAGCCCGGGGGACAGCAAAGAGACCCAGTACTTC
CDR3: CASSPGDSKETQYF
D: .
V: TRBV11-3
J: TRBJ2-5
size: .

DNA: TGTGCCAGCTCACCGTCAACCCAGGGGACTGAAGCTTTCTTT
CDR3: CASSPSTQGTEAFF
D: .
V: TRBV18
J: TRBJ1-1
size: .

DNA: TGTGCCAGCAGCCTGGGACAGAACACAGATACGCAGTATTTT
CDR3: CASSLGQNTDTQYF
D: TRBD1
V: TRBV5-4
J: TRBJ2-3
size: .

DNA: TGTGCCAGCAGTGAAATAGCGGGGGATATATACGAGCAGTACTTC
CDR3: CASSEIAGDIYEQYF
D: TRBD2
V: TRBV6-1
J: TRBJ2-7
size: .

DNA: TGTGCCAGCAGTTACTCAGCACAGGGGGCCAACGAGCAGTACTTC
CDR3: CASSYSAQGANEQYF
D: TRBD1
V: TRBV6-5
J: TRBJ2-7
size: .

DNA: TGTGCTAGTGGTTTGACCGGGTACGAGCAGTACTTC
CDR3: CASGLTGYEQYF
D: .
V: TRBV12-5
J: TRBJ2-7
size: .

DNA: TGCAGCGTTGCAACAGGGAGCAATCAGCCCCAGCATTTT
CDR3: CSVATGSNQPQHF
D: .
V: TRBV29-1
J: TRBJ1-5
size: .

DNA: TGCAGCGTTGACCCAGGGAGGAATGGGTTTGGCTACACCTTC
CDR3: CSVDPGRNGFGYTF
D: .
V: TRBV29-1
J: TRBJ1-2
size: once

DNA: TGTGCCAGCAGTTACCCGACAGGGAATGAAAAACTGTTTTTT
CDR3: CASSYPTGNEKLFF
D: TRBD1
V: TRBV28
J: TRBJ1-4
size: .

DNA: TGTGCCAGCAGCATCCTAGCGAGTGCAGATACGCAGTATTTT
CDR3: CASSILASADTQYF
D: .
V: TRBV7-9
J: TRBJ2-3
size: .

DNA: TGTGCCAGTAGTATAGGTCCAGGGGATACGCAGTATTTT
CDR3: CASSIGPGDTQYF
D: .
V: TRBV19
J: TRBJ2-3
size: .

DNA: TGTGCCAGTAGTATTCGCAGCGGGGGGGCCAGGACCGGGGAGCTGTTTTTT
CDR3: CASSIRSGGARTGELFF
D: TRBD2
V: TRBV19
J: TRBJ2-2
size: .

DNA: TGTGCCAGCAGCTTACAGCGGGGGGGATGGAATGAGCAGTTCTTC
CDR3: CASSLQRGGWNEQFF
D: TRBD2
V: TRBV11-2
J: TRBJ2-1
size: once

DNA: TGTGCCAGTAGTATAGTCCCTAACACTGAAGCTTTCTTT
CDR3: CASSIVPNTEAFF
D: .
V: TRBV19
J: TRBJ1-1
size: .

DNA: TGTGCCAGCAGCCAACAGGGGGAAGATACGCAGTATTTT
CDR3: CASSQQGEDTQYF
D: TRBD1
V: TRBV14
J: TRBJ2-3
size: .

DNA: TGCAGCCCTGCCGCTGGGGTTTTGGGGGCCGTAGGGCAGTACTTC
CDR3: CSPAAGVLGAVGQYF
D: .
V: TRBV29-1
J: TRBJ2-7
size: .

DNA: TGTGCCAGCAGCTCGGAAGGGGGGAGGGTAATGGAGACCCAGTACTTC
CDR3: CASSSEGGRVMETQYF
D: .
V: TRBV7-2
J: TRBJ2-5
size: .

DNA: TGTGCCAGCAGCTTAACAGGGGGCGCGGGGACCGGGGAGCTGTTTTTT
CDR3: CASSLTGGAGTGELFF
D: TRBD1
V: TRBV2
J: TRBJ2-2
size: .

DNA: TGCAGCGTCCACACAGGGAGGGCTGAAGCTTTCTTT
CDR3: CSVHTGRAEAFF
D: .
V: TRBV29-1
J: TRBJ1-1
size: .

DNA: TGTGCCAGCAGCCCCGTAGCGGGGGTCGATACGCAGTATTTT
CDR3: CASSPVAGVDTQYF
D: TRBD2
V: TRBV11-3
J: TRBJ2-3
size: .

DNA: TGCGCCAGCAGCCCGGCGGGGTTCACAGATACGCAGTATTTT
CDR3: CASSPAGFTDTQYF
D: .
V: TRBV5-1
J: TRBJ2-3
size: .

DNA: TGTGCCAGCAGCGGGCGCAGGGTCGCCTACGAGCAGTACTTC
CDR3: CASSGRRVAYEQYF
D: .
V: TRBV14
J: TRBJ2-7
size: .